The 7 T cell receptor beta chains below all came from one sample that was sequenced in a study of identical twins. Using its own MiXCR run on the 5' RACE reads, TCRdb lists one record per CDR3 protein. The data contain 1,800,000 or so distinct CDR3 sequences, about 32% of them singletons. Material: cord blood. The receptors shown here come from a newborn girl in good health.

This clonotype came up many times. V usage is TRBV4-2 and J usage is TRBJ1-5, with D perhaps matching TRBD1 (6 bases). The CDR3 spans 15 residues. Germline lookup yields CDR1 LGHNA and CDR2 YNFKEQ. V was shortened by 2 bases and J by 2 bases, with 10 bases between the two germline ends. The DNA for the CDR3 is TGTGCCAGCAGCCAACCCAGACAGGGCAATCAGCCCCAGCATTTT. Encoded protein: CASSQPRQGNQPQHF.

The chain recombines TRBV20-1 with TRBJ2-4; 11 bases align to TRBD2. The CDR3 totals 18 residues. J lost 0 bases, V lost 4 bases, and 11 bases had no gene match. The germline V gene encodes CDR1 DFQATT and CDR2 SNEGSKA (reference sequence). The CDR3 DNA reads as TGCAGTGCTATCCGACTAGCGGGACTTCCTCTAGCCAAAAACATTCAGTACTTC. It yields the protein CSAIRLAGLPLAKNIQYF.

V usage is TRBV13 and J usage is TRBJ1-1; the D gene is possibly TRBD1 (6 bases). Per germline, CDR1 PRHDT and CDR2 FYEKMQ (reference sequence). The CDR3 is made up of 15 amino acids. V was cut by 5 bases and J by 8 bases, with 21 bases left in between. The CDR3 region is CASSPYYTGPLEAFF. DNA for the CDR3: TGTGCCAGCAGCCCATACTATACAGGGCCCCTGGAAGCTTTCTTT.

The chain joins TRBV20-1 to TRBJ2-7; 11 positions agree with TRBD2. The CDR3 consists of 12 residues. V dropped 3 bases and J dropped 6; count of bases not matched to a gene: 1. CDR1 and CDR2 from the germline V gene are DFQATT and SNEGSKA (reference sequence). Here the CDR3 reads CSASLAGGEQYF. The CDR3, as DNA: TGCAGTGCTAGTCTAGCGGGAGGCGAGCAGTACTTC.

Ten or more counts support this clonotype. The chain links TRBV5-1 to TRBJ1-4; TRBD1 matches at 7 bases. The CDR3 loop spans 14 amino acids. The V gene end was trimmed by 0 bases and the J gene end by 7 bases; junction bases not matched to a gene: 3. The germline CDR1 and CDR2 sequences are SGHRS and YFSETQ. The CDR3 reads CASSLAGGFEKLFF. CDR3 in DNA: TGCGCCAGCAGCTTGGCAGGGGGTTTTGAAAAACTGTTTTTT.

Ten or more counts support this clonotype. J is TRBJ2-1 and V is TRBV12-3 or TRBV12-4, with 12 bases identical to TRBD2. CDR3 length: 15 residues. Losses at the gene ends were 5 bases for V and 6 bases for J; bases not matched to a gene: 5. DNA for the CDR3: TGTGCCAGCAGTCGTCTAGCGGGGGGGCCCAATGAGCAGTTCTTC. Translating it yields CASSRLAGGPNEQFF.

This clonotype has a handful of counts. The CDR3 sequence: CASSHVGGEQFF. DNA of the CDR3: TGTGCCAGCAGCCACGTGGGAGGTGAGCAGTTCTTC. V is TRBV7-2 and J is TRBJ2-1, with D perhaps matching TRBD2 (6 bases). The CDR3 is 12 amino acids. The germline gives CDR1 SGHTA, CDR2 FQGNSA. V lost 5 bases and J 9 bases, leaving 11 bases between the germline ends.